The present entry profiles one TCR beta chain with its context. What it binds is not known. These data originate in a study of graft-versus-host responses after intestinal transplantation. The germline gives CDR1 SGHRS, CDR2 YFSETQ. The CDR3 loop spans 14 amino acids. The V gene lost 1 base and the J gene lost 7 bases, with 11 bases spanning the gap. Here immunoSEQ multiplex PCR was the method, and the copy in TCRdb shows in-frame clones only, minus some. Here the sample spans around 49,000 clones, approximately 88% being singletons. General study results and limits: Early HvG declines after transplant were associated with peak circulating GvH clone levels.

Source: unstimulated CD4+ T cells sorted from spleen or lymph node cells, taken before transplant. This clonotype was sampled from a human donor who was the organ donor for an intestinal transplant. This chain uses TRBV5-1 with TRBJ2-2, with D tentatively TRBD2 (5 bases). The chain's CDR3 is CASSLSSLSGELFF. CDR3 DNA sequence: TGCGCCAGCAGCTTGTCTAGCCTTAGCGGGGAGCTGTTTTTT.